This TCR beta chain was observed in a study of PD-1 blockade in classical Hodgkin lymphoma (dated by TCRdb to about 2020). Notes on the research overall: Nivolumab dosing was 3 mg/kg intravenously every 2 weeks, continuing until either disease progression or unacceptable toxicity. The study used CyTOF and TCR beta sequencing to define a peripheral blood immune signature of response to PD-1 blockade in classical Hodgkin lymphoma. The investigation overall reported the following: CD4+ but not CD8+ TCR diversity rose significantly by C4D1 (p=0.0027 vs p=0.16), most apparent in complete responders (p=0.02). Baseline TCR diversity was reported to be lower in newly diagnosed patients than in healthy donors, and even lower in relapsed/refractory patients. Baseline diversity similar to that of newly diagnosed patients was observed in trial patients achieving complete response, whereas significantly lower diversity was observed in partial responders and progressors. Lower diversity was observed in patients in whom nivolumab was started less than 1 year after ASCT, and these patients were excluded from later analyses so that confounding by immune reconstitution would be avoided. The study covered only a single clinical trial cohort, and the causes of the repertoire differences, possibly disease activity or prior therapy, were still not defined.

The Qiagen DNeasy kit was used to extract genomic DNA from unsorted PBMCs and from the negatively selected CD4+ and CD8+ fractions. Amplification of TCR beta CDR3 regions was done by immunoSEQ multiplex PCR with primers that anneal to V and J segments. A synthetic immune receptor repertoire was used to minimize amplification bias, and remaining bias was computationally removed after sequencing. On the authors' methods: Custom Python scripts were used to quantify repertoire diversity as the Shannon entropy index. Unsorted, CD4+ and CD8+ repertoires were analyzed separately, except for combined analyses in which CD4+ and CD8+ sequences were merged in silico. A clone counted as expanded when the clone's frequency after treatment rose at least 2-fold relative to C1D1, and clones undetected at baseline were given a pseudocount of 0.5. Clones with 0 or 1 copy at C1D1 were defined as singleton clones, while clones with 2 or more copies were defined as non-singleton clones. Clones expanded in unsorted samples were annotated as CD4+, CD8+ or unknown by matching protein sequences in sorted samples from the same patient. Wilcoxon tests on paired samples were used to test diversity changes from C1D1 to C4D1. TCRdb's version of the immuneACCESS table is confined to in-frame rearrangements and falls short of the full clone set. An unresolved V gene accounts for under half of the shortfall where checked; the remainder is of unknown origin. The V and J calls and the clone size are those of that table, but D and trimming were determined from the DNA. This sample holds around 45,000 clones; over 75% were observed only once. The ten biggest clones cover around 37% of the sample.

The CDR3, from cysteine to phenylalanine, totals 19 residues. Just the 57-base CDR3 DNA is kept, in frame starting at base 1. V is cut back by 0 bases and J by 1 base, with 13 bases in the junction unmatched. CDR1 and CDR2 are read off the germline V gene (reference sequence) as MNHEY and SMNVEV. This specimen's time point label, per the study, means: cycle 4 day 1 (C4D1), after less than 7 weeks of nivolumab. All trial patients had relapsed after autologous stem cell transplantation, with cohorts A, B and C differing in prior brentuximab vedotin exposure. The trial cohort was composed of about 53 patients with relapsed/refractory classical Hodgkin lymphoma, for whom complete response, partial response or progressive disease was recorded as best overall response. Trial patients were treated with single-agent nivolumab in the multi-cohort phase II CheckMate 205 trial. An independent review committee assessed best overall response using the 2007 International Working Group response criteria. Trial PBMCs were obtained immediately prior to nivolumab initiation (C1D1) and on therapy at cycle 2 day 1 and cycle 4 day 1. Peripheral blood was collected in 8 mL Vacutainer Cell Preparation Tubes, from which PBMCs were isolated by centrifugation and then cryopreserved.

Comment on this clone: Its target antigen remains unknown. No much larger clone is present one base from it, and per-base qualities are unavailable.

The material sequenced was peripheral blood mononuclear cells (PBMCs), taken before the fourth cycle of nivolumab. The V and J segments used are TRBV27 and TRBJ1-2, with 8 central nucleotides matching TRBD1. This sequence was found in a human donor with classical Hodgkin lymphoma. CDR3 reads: CASSLSTDGSTGVNYGYTF. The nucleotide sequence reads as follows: TGTGCCAGCAGTTTATCCACGGACGGGTCGACAGGGGTTAACTATGGCTACACCTTC.